Reported below is one T cell receptor beta chain. The data were obtained in a study of blood T cell repertoires in COVID-19. Study at large: Collection of acute and convalescent COVID-19 samples took place in the United States, Italy and Spain. Sample material is recorded as cDNA or gDNA derived from T cells, B-cell-depleted T cells, or PBMCs.

Germline CDR1 and CDR2: MNHEY and SVGEGT. The CDR3 has 16 amino acids. Unmatched junction bases numbered 8, after V lost 2 bases and J lost 5 bases. Per the original methods: Reference gene primer amplification in the assay estimated nucleated cell counts. Assay: immunoSEQ multiplex PCR; the TCRdb copy retains only in-frame clones and omits some. V and J calls and clone size are those listed in that table; D and trimming were worked out from the DNA. There are 350,000 to 400,000 clones in the sample; less than 90% occur only once, and under 8.5% lies in the top ten. Those enrolled in Seattle joined during active infection and were followed longitudinally afterward.

The chain recombines TRBV6-2 or TRBV6-3 with TRBJ2-3; 9 positions match TRBD2. This receptor was obtained from a woman aged 55-69 years with COVID-19, enrolled during active disease. The specimen was peripheral blood. The CDR3 spells CASSYAGGGAGDTQYF. As DNA, the CDR3 is TGTGCCAGCAGTTACGCTGGCGGGGGGGCGGGAGATACGCAGTATTTT.